The entry below gives a single TCR beta chain sequence along with its context. These data are taken from a study of blood T cells in healthy people across ages. It was with a sample-barcoded 5' primer and a J-beta primer mix that a second PCR of roughly 7 to 11 cycles was run. TCRdb itself ran the 5' RACE reads through MiXCR, one entry per CDR3 protein. The table includes around 800,000 distinct CDR3 sequences, approximately 59% detected once. Per germline, CDR1 DFQATT and CDR2 SNEGSKA (reference sequence). This CDR3 has 12 residues. V lost 2 bases and J 1 base, leaving 5 bases between the germline ends.

This receptor was taken from a man aged 30 to 39 in good health. V usage is TRBV20-1 and J usage is TRBJ2-5, with D hard to call. Specimen: blood. The CDR3 nucleotides read TGCAGTGCTAGATCACTCCAAGAGACCCAGTACTTC. Protein product: CSARSLQETQYF.